These T cell receptor beta chains were read from a single sample in a study of blood T cell repertoires in COVID-19. The repertoire was sequenced with immunoSEQ multiplex PCR; TCRdb's copy has only in-frame clones and lacks some. The table records about 110,000 clones, around 86% of them present only once. Material: peripheral blood. The origin of the receptors is a middle-aged man with acute or convalescent COVID-19. Each CDR3 is given with its conserved first and last residue. D genes are given only for firm matches. Not every row has a clone size; where given, it reads once, few, many or a size class.

clone size: .
D gene: .
V gene: TRBV7-9
J gene: TRBJ2-6
CDR3 DNA: TGTGCCAGCAGCCCCCTCTCTGGGGCCAACGTCCTGACTTTC
CDR3 protein: CASSPLSGANVLTF

clone size: .
D gene: .
V gene: TRBV19
J gene: TRBJ2-5
CDR3 DNA: TGTGCCAGTAGTCCGGGAACGATCCAAGAGACCCAGTACTTC
CDR3 protein: CASSPGTIQETQYF

clone size: .
D gene: TRBD1
V gene: TRBV19
J gene: TRBJ1-1
CDR3 DNA: TGTGCCAGTAGTATCAGGGGGCTGGGGACTGAAGCTTTCTTT
CDR3 protein: CASSIRGLGTEAFF

clone size: few
D gene: TRBD2
V gene: TRBV19
J gene: TRBJ2-3
CDR3 DNA: TGTGCCAGCTCTGGACTAGCGGGGCCGGAGACAGATACGCAGTATTTT
CDR3 protein: CASSGLAGPETDTQYF

clone size: .
D gene: TRBD1
V gene: TRBV5-8
J gene: TRBJ2-3
CDR3 DNA: TGTGCCAGCAGCGAGGGACAGGGGGGGGCAGATACGCAGTATTTT
CDR3 protein: CASSEGQGGADTQYF

clone size: .
D gene: TRBD1
V gene: TRBV6-5
J gene: TRBJ1-1
CDR3 DNA: TGTGCCAGCACCCTAAGAGGGACAGGGATTACTGAAGCTTTCTTT
CDR3 protein: CASTLRGTGITEAFF

clone size: .
D gene: TRBD1
V gene: TRBV5-1
J gene: TRBJ2-2
CDR3 DNA: TGCGCCAGCAGGGCTGGACAGGCCGACACCGGGGAGCTGTTTTTT
CDR3 protein: CASRAGQADTGELFF

clone size: .
D gene: .
V gene: TRBV6-5
J gene: TRBJ2-1
CDR3 DNA: TGTGCCAGCAGCCAGGTCTCCTACAATGAGCAGTTCTTC
CDR3 protein: CASSQVSYNEQFF

clone size: few
D gene: TRBD1
V gene: TRBV12-5
J gene: TRBJ1-4
CDR3 DNA: TGTGCTAGTGGTTTGGTAGTAGCAGGGGGTGAAAAACTGTTTTTT
CDR3 protein: CASGLVVAGGEKLFF

clone size: .
D gene: .
V gene: TRBV7-9
J gene: TRBJ1-6
CDR3 DNA: TGTGCCAGCAGCCTTAAAACAGGGAATTCACCCCTCCACTTT
CDR3 protein: CASSLKTGNSPLHF

clone size: .
D gene: .
V gene: TRBV2
J gene: TRBJ2-7
CDR3 DNA: TGTGCCAGCGCTCGGACAGCGATAAACTACGAGCAGTACTTC
CDR3 protein: CASARTAINYEQYF

clone size: .
D gene: TRBD1
V gene: TRBV30
J gene: TRBJ1-1
CDR3 DNA: TGTGCCTGGACGGGACAGATAGGGACTGAAGCTTTCTTT
CDR3 protein: CAWTGQIGTEAFF

clone size: .
D gene: TRBD1
V gene: TRBV7-3
J gene: TRBJ1-6
CDR3 DNA: TGTGCCAGCAGCTTACTAGGGACAGGGGGTTCACCCCTCCACTTT
CDR3 protein: CASSLLGTGGSPLHF

clone size: .
D gene: .
V gene: TRBV29-1
J gene: TRBJ1-2
CDR3 DNA: TGCAGCGTTGAAAGCCAGGGCAATAACTATGGCTACACCTTC
CDR3 protein: CSVESQGNNYGYTF

clone size: .
D gene: .
V gene: TRBV5-5
J gene: TRBJ2-4
CDR3 DNA: TGTGCCAGCAGCTTGTCTGGCCTAGCCAAAAACATTCAGTACTTC
CDR3 protein: CASSLSGLAKNIQYF

clone size: .
D gene: TRBD1
V gene: TRBV5-5
J gene: TRBJ1-4
CDR3 DNA: TGTGCCAGCAGCTCGGGACAGGATGCTGAAAAACTGTTTTTT
CDR3 protein: CASSSGQDAEKLFF

clone size: .
D gene: .
V gene: TRBV6-2/TRBV6-3
J gene: TRBJ1-2
CDR3 DNA: TGTGCCAGCAGTTTGGACAGATCCTATGGCTACACCTTC
CDR3 protein: CASSLDRSYGYTF

clone size: once
D gene: .
V gene: TRBV29-1
J gene: TRBJ2-3
CDR3 DNA: TGCAGCGTTGAAGTCTTCCAGGGATCAGATACGCAGTATTTT
CDR3 protein: CSVEVFQGSDTQYF

clone size: .
D gene: TRBD1
V gene: TRBV19
J gene: TRBJ1-1
CDR3 DNA: TGTGCCAGTAGTTCAACGGACAGGGGGCAAACTGAAGCTTTCTTT
CDR3 protein: CASSSTDRGQTEAFF

clone size: .
D gene: .
V gene: TRBV29-1
J gene: TRBJ1-1
CDR3 DNA: TGCAGCGTAAGAGGTCATTCGAACACTGAAGCTTTCTTT
CDR3 protein: CSVRGHSNTEAFF

clone size: .
D gene: TRBD1
V gene: TRBV6-2/TRBV6-3
J gene: TRBJ2-7
CDR3 DNA: TGTGCCAGCAGTCAACAGGGGGCGACGTGGGAGCAGTACTTC
CDR3 protein: CASSQQGATWEQYF

clone size: .
D gene: .
V gene: TRBV3-1/TRBV3-2
J gene: TRBJ1-6
CDR3 DNA: TGTGCCAGCAGCCAATCCAGTAATAATTCACCCCTCCACTTT
CDR3 protein: CASSQSSNNSPLHF

clone size: once
D gene: .
V gene: TRBV19
J gene: TRBJ1-5
CDR3 DNA: TGTGCCAGTAGTTTTTCCCGAGGATCTGGACAGCCCCAGCATTTT
CDR3 protein: CASSFSRGSGQPQHF

clone size: .
D gene: .
V gene: TRBV5-4
J gene: TRBJ1-4
CDR3 DNA: TGTGCCAGCAGCTTGACGGGGACAACTAATGAAAAACTGTTTTTT
CDR3 protein: CASSLTGTTNEKLFF

clone size: .
D gene: TRBD1
V gene: TRBV6-5
J gene: TRBJ2-1
CDR3 DNA: TGTGCCAGCAGTTACTCGGACAGGAAGAATGAGCAGTTCTTC
CDR3 protein: CASSYSDRKNEQFF

clone size: .
D gene: TRBD1
V gene: TRBV12-3/TRBV12-4
J gene: TRBJ1-2
CDR3 DNA: TGTGCCAGCAGGCCCACGGACAGGAGAGGCTACACCTTC
CDR3 protein: CASRPTDRRGYTF

clone size: .
D gene: .
V gene: TRBV9
J gene: TRBJ1-2
CDR3 DNA: TGTGCCAGCAGCCGGGAGGGTCTATTGGGTGGCTACACCTTC
CDR3 protein: CASSREGLLGGYTF

clone size: .
D gene: TRBD1
V gene: TRBV7-8
J gene: TRBJ1-2
CDR3 DNA: TGTGCCAGCAGCTCAGCAGGGACAGGGGGCTATGGCTACACCTTC
CDR3 protein: CASSSAGTGGYGYTF

clone size: once
D gene: TRBD1
V gene: TRBV3-1/TRBV3-2
J gene: TRBJ1-2
CDR3 DNA: TGTGCCAGCAGCCCGGGACAGCACTATGGCTACACCTTC
CDR3 protein: CASSPGQHYGYTF

clone size: .
D gene: .
V gene: TRBV18
J gene: TRBJ1-2
CDR3 DNA: TGTGCCAGCTCACCACGCCAGCTGGGAGATGGCTACACCTTC
CDR3 protein: CASSPRQLGDGYTF

clone size: .
D gene: TRBD1
V gene: TRBV20-1
J gene: TRBJ2-3
CDR3 DNA: TGCAGTGCTGGTGGGACAGACACAGATACGCAGTATTTT
CDR3 protein: CSAGGTDTDTQYF

clone size: .
D gene: TRBD1
V gene: TRBV15
J gene: TRBJ2-7
CDR3 DNA: TGTGCCACCAGCAGAGATCGGACAGGGGCCTACGAGCAGTACTTC
CDR3 protein: CATSRDRTGAYEQYF

clone size: .
D gene: .
V gene: TRBV6-6
J gene: TRBJ1-1
CDR3 DNA: TGTGCCAGCAGTTACTCTTTGGGAGACACTGAAGCTTTCTTT
CDR3 protein: CASSYSLGDTEAFF

clone size: .
D gene: TRBD1
V gene: TRBV5-1
J gene: TRBJ2-2
CDR3 DNA: TGCGCCAGCAGCTTCTCCGGGACAGGCACCGGGGAGCTGTTTTTT
CDR3 protein: CASSFSGTGTGELFF

clone size: .
D gene: TRBD2
V gene: TRBV5-1
J gene: TRBJ2-6
CDR3 DNA: TGCGCCAGCAGCCGCTGGGCTAGCGGGGGGACCGTGAGCGCCAACGTCCTGACTTTC
CDR3 protein: CASSRWASGGTVSANVLTF

clone size: .
D gene: .
V gene: TRBV5-1
J gene: TRBJ2-7
CDR3 DNA: TGCGCCAGCAGCTTGGCGTCAGGGGTGGGCGAGCAGTACTTC
CDR3 protein: CASSLASGVGEQYF

clone size: .
D gene: .
V gene: TRBV30
J gene: TRBJ1-5
CDR3 DNA: TGTGCCTGGAGGACCCGGGGTAGCAATCAGCCCCAGCATTTT
CDR3 protein: CAWRTRGSNQPQHF

clone size: .
D gene: TRBD2
V gene: TRBV27
J gene: TRBJ2-5
CDR3 DNA: TGTGCCAGCAGTTTATCGCGGGGAGGGCAGAGTGGGACCCAGTACTTC
CDR3 protein: CASSLSRGGQSGTQYF

clone size: .
D gene: .
V gene: TRBV21-1
J gene: TRBJ2-7
CDR3 DNA: TGTGCCAGCAACAGGACAGCTACCTACGAGCAGTACTTC
CDR3 protein: CASNRTATYEQYF

clone size: .
D gene: .
V gene: TRBV30
J gene: TRBJ2-1
CDR3 DNA: TGTGCCTGGAGTGTACAAGCTAGCTACAATGAGCAGTTCTTC
CDR3 protein: CAWSVQASYNEQFF

clone size: .
D gene: .
V gene: TRBV7-8
J gene: TRBJ2-5
CDR3 DNA: TGTGCCAGCAGCACGCGGTCGCTCCAAGAGACCCAGTACTTC
CDR3 protein: CASSTRSLQETQYF

clone size: .
D gene: TRBD2
V gene: TRBV2
J gene: TRBJ2-2
CDR3 DNA: TGTGCCTCCCGAGGAGGTAGCGGGAGTAATACCGGGGAGCTGTTTTTT
CDR3 protein: CASRGGSGSNTGELFF

clone size: once
D gene: .
V gene: TRBV3-1/TRBV3-2
J gene: TRBJ1-1
CDR3 DNA: TGTGCCAGCAGCCAAGGGCCACTTGAGCGAGCTTTCTTT
CDR3 protein: CASSQGPLERAFF

clone size: .
D gene: TRBD1
V gene: TRBV4-2
J gene: TRBJ1-3
CDR3 DNA: TGTGCCAGCAGCCAAGCAACAGGGGGCAATGGAAACACCATATATTTT
CDR3 protein: CASSQATGGNGNTIYF

clone size: .
D gene: .
V gene: TRBV19
J gene: TRBJ1-6
CDR3 DNA: TGTGCCAGTTTGGAGGACTCCACAAGTAATTCACCCCTCCACTTT
CDR3 protein: CASLEDSTSNSPLHF

clone size: .
D gene: TRBD1
V gene: TRBV20-1
J gene: TRBJ2-2
CDR3 DNA: TGCAGTGCTAGTGCCGGGACAGTTAACACCGGGGAGCTGTTTTTT
CDR3 protein: CSASAGTVNTGELFF